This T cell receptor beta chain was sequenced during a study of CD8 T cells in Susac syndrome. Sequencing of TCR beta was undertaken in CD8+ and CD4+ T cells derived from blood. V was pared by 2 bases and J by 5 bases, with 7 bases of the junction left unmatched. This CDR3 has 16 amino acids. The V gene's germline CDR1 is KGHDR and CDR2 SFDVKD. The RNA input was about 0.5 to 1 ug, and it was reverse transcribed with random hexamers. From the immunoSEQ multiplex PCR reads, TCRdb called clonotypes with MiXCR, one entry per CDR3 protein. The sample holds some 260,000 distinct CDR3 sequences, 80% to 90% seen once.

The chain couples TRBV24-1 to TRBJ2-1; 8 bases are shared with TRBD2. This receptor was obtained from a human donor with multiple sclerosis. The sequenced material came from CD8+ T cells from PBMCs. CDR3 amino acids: CATSDYSAGVHNEQFF. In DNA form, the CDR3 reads TGTGCCACCAGTGATTATTCAGCGGGAGTACACAATGAGCAGTTCTTC.